This T cell receptor beta chain was obtained from a study of T cells in Graves' hyperthyroidism and ophthalmopathy. General study findings and limits: Classification by a 13 V-J model distinguished ophthalmopathy from stable hyperthyroidism. The model identified upcoming ophthalmopathy a median approximately seven months ahead of onset.

The study left out patients who had uncontrolled infection, other autoimmune disease, pregnancy or lactation. Diagnostic decisions used clinical symptoms, serum thyroxine and TRAb, thyroid ultrasound and orbital computed tomography. Germline lookup yields CDR1 DFQATT and CDR2 SNEGSKA (reference sequence). The CDR3 runs 12 residues. Concerning this clonotype: The antigen is not known. This may be a read error, as it is one base from a much larger clone.

RNA transcripts gave rise to amplified TCR beta CDR3 regions. Using the HTBI primer set, a first-round RT-PCR was run on the TCR CDR3. One entry per CDR3 protein results from TCRdb running MiXCR on the multiplex PCR reads. The data show about 570,000 distinct CDR3 sequences, with 40% to 55% seen just once and over 15% held by the top ten. V and J are TRBV20-1 and TRBJ2-5; TRBD2 might be the D (5 bases). The sample consisted of peripheral blood or thyroid tissue (not recorded which). The sequence was obtained from an adult woman with Graves' disease, either hyperthyroidism or ophthalmopathy (not recorded which). The CDR3 coding sequence is TGCAGTACTAGAGCAGAACAAGAGACCCAGTACTTC. As protein: CSTRAEQETQYF.